This T cell receptor beta chain originates from a study of T-cell memory formation after mild COVID-19. Study background: Clustering of TCRs was largely donor specific. Whole-study results and caveats: Cross-reactive memory appears to have joined, as suggested by some responding clones showing up in pre-infection memory.

Details on this clonotype: Its antigen remains unknown.

The CDR3 covers 14 residues. Germline assignment: CDR1 LNHDA and CDR2 SQIVND (reference sequence). Trimming cost V 3 bases and J 8 bases, with 14 bases left between them. 5'RACE with constant-segment primers yielded barcoded, UMI-tagged TCR alpha and TCR beta cDNA libraries. TCRdb itself ran the 5' RACE reads through MiXCR, one entry per CDR3 protein. Of 400,000 or so distinct CDR3 sequences in the sample, under 25% are singletons; the top ten hold 12%. The rearrangement joins TRBV19 to TRBJ1-5, with unresolved D. The sequence derives from an adult woman who had mild COVID-19 (a few samples of this study predate the infection). Cell type and time point are not known. Specimen: PBMCs or a T cell subset sorted from them (not recorded which). This CDR3 reads CASSIGWQDKPQHF. The CDR3 coding sequence is TGTGCCAGTAGTATCGGCTGGCAAGATAAGCCCCAGCATTTT.